The subject of this entry is one T cell receptor (beta chain). Its antigen remains unidentified. Generated by immunoSEQ multiplex PCR, the TCRdb table keeps only in-frame clones and is missing some. The data show 85,000 to 110,000 clones, roughly 91% seen once. These data are taken from a study of T cell responses to AZD1222 COVID-19 vaccine. The length of the CDR3 is 16 residues. V lost 0 bases to trimming and J lost 6 bases; unmatched junction nucleotides: 7. Germline assignment: CDR1 MRHNA and CDR2 SNTAGT. Notes on the study in general: Without day 14 samples, only post-peak T cell repertoires were studied.

The V gene is TRBV6-4, the J gene TRBJ2-1; TRBD2 matches 8 bases. The TCR comes from an adult in good health. This material consisted of peripheral blood, taken on day 0 of AZD1222 vaccination. The CDR3 sequence: CASSDSGLVGSNEQFF. The DNA for the CDR3 is TGTGCCAGCAGTGACTCGGGACTAGTAGGTTCCAATGAGCAGTTCTTC.